Below, 18 T cell receptor beta chains from the same sample are listed, as sequenced in a study of blood T cells in healthy people across ages. A second PCR, run for about 7 to 11 cycles, used a sample-barcoded 5' primer plus a J-beta primer mix. TCRdb itself ran the 5' RACE reads through MiXCR, one entry per CDR3 protein. The sample lists 910,000 or so distinct CDR3 sequences; 51% were seen once. Sequenced material: blood. These receptors were obtained from a woman aged 60-75 years in good health.

The chain joins TRBV6-1 to TRBJ2-3; D remains unclear. Between the trimmed V and J ends, which lost 9 bases and 14 bases, there was a span of 15 bases. CDR1 MNHNS and CDR2 SASEGT come from the germline V gene. The CDR3 is 10 residues long. CDR3 loop: CASGVGAGYF. The CDR3 DNA follows: TGTGCCAGTGGAGTGGGCGCAGGGTATTTT.

The rearrangement joins TRBV20-1 to TRBJ2-1; 7 nucleotides line up with TRBD2. CDR3 length: 14 residues. CDR1 and CDR2 (germline): DFQATT, SNEGSKA (reference sequence). The J segment lost 6 bases and the V segment lost 0 bases, leaving 5 bases of the junction unmatched. CDR3 sequence: CSARDTAGVNEQFF. The CDR3 nucleotides are TGCAGTGCTAGAGATACGGCGGGGGTCAATGAGCAGTTCTTC.

The V call is TRBV25-1, the J call TRBJ1-6; 10 nucleotides agree with TRBD1. V gave up 3 bases and J gave up 8 bases; unmatched junction bases: 4. Germline-derived CDR1 and CDR2 are MGHDK and SYGVNS. This CDR3 region has 15 residues. The CDR3 loop is CASSETGGVYSPLHF. The DNA of the CDR3 is TGTGCCAGCAGTGAGACAGGGGGCGTTTATTCACCCCTCCACTTT.

The chain carries TRBV29-1 and TRBJ2-1; D uncertain. The germline gives CDR1 SQVTM, CDR2 ANQGSEA. Trimming took off 5 bases at V and 4 bases at J, with 15 bases between the two ends. The CDR3 length is 14 residues. The CDR3 sequence: CSVKTPLGYNEQFF. The CDR3 bases are TGCAGCGTTAAAACGCCCCTGGGGTACAATGAGCAGTTCTTC.

This clonotype was seen more than once but under ten times. CDR3 amino acids: CASSSEPDSYEQYF. Here the CDR3 DNA reads TGCGCCAGCAGCTCAGAACCCGACTCCTACGAGCAGTACTTC. The chain carries TRBV5-1 and TRBJ2-7, with no clear D. The CDR3 runs to 14 residues. In germline, CDR1 is SGHRS, CDR2 YFSETQ. V dropped 3 bases and J dropped 0 bases, with 10 bases sitting between them.

J is TRBJ1-2 and V is TRBV20-1, with 9 bases identical to TRBD1. CDR3 size: 14 residues. Germline CDR1 and CDR2: DFQATT and SNEGSKA (reference sequence). V trimming: 4 bases; J trimming: 10 bases; junction bases outside the gene matches: 13. CDR3 bases: TGCAGTGCTAACCGGGACAGGGATTTTCTTTACTACACCTTC. It yields the protein CSANRDRDFLYYTF.

This clonotype came up a few times. The chain links TRBV4-2 to TRBJ1-5; D not certain. CDR3 length: 15 residues. CDR1 and CDR2 (germline): LGHNA, YNFKEQ. V lost 0 bases and J 6 bases, leaving 12 bases between the germline ends. The CDR3 DNA is TGTGCCAGCAGCCAAGAAGGCTTCCCGGGTCAGCCCCAGCATTTT. It yields the protein CASSQEGFPGQPQHF.

This clonotype came up a few times. The chain uses TRBV2 and TRBJ2-5; TRBD1 aligns across 8 bases. Germline V gives CDR1 SNHLY, CDR2 FYNNEI. This CDR3 spans 14 amino acids. J lost 11 bases, V lost 5 bases, and 13 bases had no gene match. The CDR3 loop is CASSMTGAISEQYF. The CDR3 DNA reads as TGTGCCAGCAGTATGACAGGGGCAATCTCGGAGCAGTACTTC.

This clonotype was picked up a small number of times. V and J are TRBV7-2 and TRBJ2-3; D may match TRBD1 or TRBD2 (5 bases each). The CDR3 is 14 residues long. The V and J ends lost 5 bases and 9 bases respectively, with 18 bases between them. CDR1 and CDR2 (germline): SGHTA, FQGNSA. CDR3: CASSRDLGRDTQYF. The CDR3 DNA reads as TGTGCCAGCAGCCGAGACCTTGGACGGGACACGCAGTATTTT.

A single count supports this clonotype. This chain uses TRBV28 with TRBJ2-7; no definite D call. V gave up 6 bases and J gave up 2 bases, with 14 bases separating them. The CDR3 has 14 residues. In germline, CDR1 is MDHEN, CDR2 SYDVKM. For the CDR3, the DNA is TGTGCCAGCAGCTCTCCGCGTTTCCCCTACGAGCAGTACTTC. As protein: CASSSPRFPYEQYF.

This clonotype has only a few counts. This chain joins TRBV4-1 and TRBJ2-7; 9 bases align to TRBD1. Unmatched junction bases numbered 9, after V lost 3 bases and J lost 6 bases. The CDR3 covers 15 residues. Germline values: CDR1 MGHRA, CDR2 YSYEKL. CDR3 region: CASSHPGQGLGEQYF. The DNA of the CDR3 is TGCGCCAGCAGCCACCCGGGACAGGGTTTGGGCGAGCAGTACTTC.

CDR3 nucleotides: TGTGCCAGCAGGAAGCGGGAGGGGTTTAATGAGCAGTACTTC. Translating it yields CASRKREGFNEQYF. The chain is built from TRBV6-5 and TRBJ2-7; 10 bases agree with TRBD2. Germline loops: CDR1 MNHEY, CDR2 SVGAGI. The CDR3 extends over 14 amino acids. V lost 6 bases to trimming and J lost 7 bases; unmatched junction nucleotides: 9.

The V and J genes are TRBV28 and TRBJ2-3, with 8 bases identical to TRBD2. This CDR3 is 14 amino acids long. Germline loops: CDR1 MDHEN, CDR2 SYDVKM. The junction had 5 bases not matched to a gene; V was cut back by 4 bases and J by 5 bases. The chain's CDR3 is CASSSGGGVDTQYF. Written as DNA, the CDR3 is TGTGCCAGCAGTTCCGGGGGGGGTGTAGATACGCAGTATTTT.

Comments on this clonotype: A single base separates this from a much larger clone, so it may be a read error. The chain links TRBV10-3 to TRBJ2-5; the D gene is possibly TRBD2 (6 bases). Germline-derived CDR1 and CDR2 are ENHRY and SYGVKD. This CDR3 has 15 amino acids. The CDR3 coding sequence is TGTGCCAACAGTGAGGCGGGGAAAATGTTGGAGACCCAGTACTTC. It codes for CANSEAGKMLETQYF.

CDR3 protein: CASSSTHSGRPSYEQYF. CDR3 DNA: TGTGCCAGCAGCTCAACCCATAGCGGGAGGCCTTCCTACGAGCAGTACTTC. The rearrangement uses TRBV7-9 and TRBJ2-7; the match to TRBD2 covers 10 bases. V shed 4 bases, J shed 1 base, and the junction held 10 bases outside the gene matches. CDR3 length: 17 residues. Germline lookup yields CDR1 SEHNR and CDR2 FQNEAQ (reference sequence).

Points on this clonotype: This may be a read error: a much more frequent sequence differs by one nucleotide. The chain joins TRBV7-2 to TRBJ2-1; D may be TRBD2 (6 bases). Trimming stripped 5 bases from V and 7 bases from J, with 21 bases between. Germline V gene data show CDR1 as SGHTA and CDR2 as FQGNSA. This CDR3 region has 16 residues. In DNA, the CDR3 is TGTGCCAGCAGCCCGTTGGGACGAGCGGGTTCGAATGAGCAGTTCTTC. Residues: CASSPLGRAGSNEQFF.

The sample holds a few counts of this clonotype. The chain uses TRBV4-3 and TRBJ2-1, with TRBD2 matching over 14 bases. Germline V gives CDR1 LGHNA, CDR2 YSLEER. This CDR3 is 17 amino acids long. V lost 0 bases and J lost 4; bases outside the gene matches: 2. In DNA, the CDR3 is TGCGCCAGCAGCCAAGAGGGACTAGCGGGAGATTACAATGAGCAGTTCTTC. Amino acid sequence: CASSQEGLAGDYNEQFF.

The CDR3, as DNA: TGTGCCACCAGCCAACGGGACCTGAGAAACATTCAGTACTTC. Residues: CATSQRDLRNIQYF. The genes are TRBV15 and TRBJ2-4, with D perhaps assigned TRBD1 or TRBD2 (5 bases each). Germline loops: CDR1 LNHNV, CDR2 YYDKDF (reference sequence). Trimming removed 5 bases at V and 6 bases at J, with 14 bases between. This CDR3 has 14 residues.